In its sample, the clone carrying this TCR beta chain was seen once. Its specificity is unknown. Measured with immunoSEQ multiplex PCR; TCRdb has only the in-frame clones, and not every one. The sample lists some 110,000 clones, 85% to 95% occurring once. The sample is drawn from a study of graft-versus-host responses after intestinal transplantation. In the study overall: Transplantation in recipients was multivisceral, liver-intestinal, or isolated intestinal. Every recipient underwent anti-thymocyte globulin induction, then tacrolimus and steroids for roughly 3 years. Study observations and caveats: Declines in HvG clones occurring early post-transplant were associated with peak circulating GvH clone levels.

Deletions cut 0 bases from V and 0 bases from J, with 10 bases between. The CDR3 extends over 16 amino acids. Germline V lookup: CDR1 SGDLS, CDR2 YYNGEE. The input for sequencing was unstimulated CD4+ T cells sorted from spleen or lymph node cells, taken before transplant. The sequence was obtained from a human donor who was the organ donor for an intestinal transplant. V is TRBV9 and J is TRBJ1-3, with D tentatively TRBD1 (5 bases). This chain's CDR3 is CASSVAWGGSGNTIYF. The DNA of the CDR3 is TGTGCCAGCAGCGTAGCTTGGGGGGGCTCTGGAAACACCATATATTTT.